This T cell receptor (beta chain) emerged from a study of tumor-infiltrating lymphocytes in localized non-small cell lung cancer (dated by TCRdb to about 2021). About the full investigation: The cohort included patients whose samples were collected after neoadjuvant chemotherapy, as well as both smokers and never-smokers and several histologies. Resected tumor tissue and uninvolved lung tissue described as non-adjacent to the tumor were contributed by each patient, with both tissues obtained from the same patient. Alongside flow cytometry, multiplex immunofluorescence, RNA-seq, exome sequencing and proteomics, TCR sequencing was applied to the same patients as one of several integrated assays. A total of roughly 57 patients were included in the paired tumor versus uninvolved lung comparison of immunoSEQ T-cell fraction. The overall ICON cohort was composed of some 140 surgical patients with localized non-small cell lung cancer whose tumors were resected.

From cysteine to phenylalanine, the CDR3 is 15 amino acids long. Left in the record is the CDR3 DNA by itself, 45 bases read in frame from the first base. Trimming leaves V shorter by 1 base and J shorter by 4 bases, with the junction holding 6 bases beyond the gene matches. According to the germline V gene, CDR1 reads SNHLY and CDR2 reads FYNNEI. The T-cell fraction in tumor and uninvolved lung tissue was provided by TCR sequencing with the immunoSEQ assay. The source study handled its data this way. In the survival analysis, patients were divided into a high T-cell fraction group (upper tertile) and a low T-cell fraction group (lower two tertiles), and the two groups were compared using a log-rank test. A signed-rank test was used to test paired tumor versus uninvolved lung differences in T-cell fraction. Imported from immuneACCESS, the table was reduced by TCRdb to in-frame sequences with V and J called. These copies leave out some clones; in studies compared against another copy, an unresolved V gene accounts for under half, and the cause of the remainder is not known. The V and J calls and clone size are taken from that table; D and trimming were inferred from the DNA. For this sample the table gives roughly 10,000 clones, of which 60% to 75% were detected only once. The biggest ten clones account for less than 25% of the sample.

This clone was found a few times. Its antigen remains undetermined. Base qualities are not provided; no much larger clone lies one nucleotide away. ICON enrollment began in 2016, and the last patient was enrolled in 2018. Fresh tumor and matched uninvolved tissue for in-depth immune analyses, including TCR sequencing, were collected from a subcohort of approximately 82 patients. DNA for TCR sequencing was isolated from bulk tissue, and no cell sorting was done. General conclusions and limits of the study: No association of tumor T-cell fraction from TCR sequencing with recurrence-free survival was found (p = 0.61). Because assay coverage varied across patients depending on available tissue quantity, TCR sequencing was performed for only a subset of the cohort. In line with immunofluorescence CD3 counts, TCRbeta sequencing supported higher T cell infiltration in tumors compared with uninvolved lung tissue. Because different pieces of the same tissue were used for different assays, technical variation could not be separated from intratumor heterogeneity. TCR-derived T-cell fraction did not differ between the flow cytometry-defined immunotypes IM1 (good prognosis) and IM2 (poor prognosis).

The V gene is TRBV2 and the J gene is TRBJ2-7; 8 bases in the junction line up with TRBD2. Sample: lung tumor tissue. This receptor was taken from a human donor with non-small cell lung cancer. DNA sequence: TGTGCCAGCAGTGAAGGTGCGGGGGGTTTGTACGAGCAGTACTTC. It translates as CASSEGAGGLYEQYF.